One and the same sample provided the 30 T cell receptor beta chains below, sequenced in a study of response to subunit inactivated influenza vaccine. TCRdb called the RT-PCR reads again in MiXCR, with one record for every CDR3 protein. The data show roughly 790,000 distinct CDR3 sequences, 20% to 25% seen once. The sample consisted of PBMCs from blood, taken 5 days after vaccination. The receptors were gathered from a man aged 45-65 years who received an inactivated influenza vaccine.

V and J are TRBV7-2 and TRBJ2-5, with D unclear. Germline V gives CDR1 SGHTA, CDR2 FQGNSA. The CDR3 loop spans 16 amino acids. Trimming took 1 base from V and 0 from J, leaving 12 bases between them. The CDR3 region has the DNA TGTGCCAGCAGCTTAGGGTACGCTCCGTACCAAGAGACCCAGTACTTC. This codes for CASSLGYAPYQETQYF.

This clonotype was seen a handful of times. The rearrangement joins TRBV12-3 or TRBV12-4 to TRBJ1-4, with D perhaps TRBD1 (5 bases). Trimming shortened V by 3 bases and J by 4 bases, and 12 bases separated the two germline ends. The CDR3 runs to 15 residues. For the CDR3, the DNA is TGTGCCAGCAGTTTTTTGCCGGGACTTAATGAAAAACTGTTTTTT. It is translated as CASSFLPGLNEKLFF.

This clonotype has ten or more counts. The V gene is TRBV4-3, the J gene TRBJ2-7; 11 positions match TRBD2. The CDR3 runs to 15 residues. The J segment lost 7 bases and the V segment lost 2 bases, leaving 7 bases of the junction unmatched. In germline, CDR1 is LGHNA, CDR2 YSLEER. The CDR3 DNA sequence: TGCGCCAGCAGCCAAAATAGCGGGAGGGCCAGGGAGCAGTACTTC. Protein product: CASSQNSGRAREQYF.

This clonotype was detected a few times. This chain joins TRBV21-1 and TRBJ2-1; the table's D call, TRBD2, has no DNA check behind it. TRBV21-1 is shown as a pseudogene. This CDR3 contains 16 residues. CDR3 DNA: TGTGCCAGCAATGGTAGCGGACCAAGCTCCTACAATGAGCAGTTCTTC. This sequence encodes CASNGSGPSSYNEQFF.

This clonotype appeared many times. The chain couples TRBV11-2 to TRBJ2-7; no clear D. The CDR3 consists of 12 residues. The germline gives CDR1 SGHAT, CDR2 FQNNGV. V gave up 8 bases and J gave up 5 bases, with 13 bases separating them. The chain's CDR3 is CASFDPSDEQYF. In nucleotides, the CDR3 is TGTGCCAGCTTTGACCCCTCGGACGAGCAGTACTTC.

The chain is built from TRBV20-1 and TRBJ2-7, with TRBD1 matching 7 bases. The CDR3 has 12 amino acids. Losses at the gene ends were 5 bases for V and 5 bases for J; bases not matched to a gene: 6. Germline V gives CDR1 DFQATT, CDR2 SNEGSKA (reference sequence). CDR3 DNA sequence: TGCAGTGCTGAACAGGGGAGTGACGAGCAGTACTTC. This codes for CSAEQGSDEQYF.

This clonotype was counted ten times or more. This chain connects TRBV7-6 to TRBJ2-2; the match to TRBD2 covers 8 bases. The CDR3 consists of 20 residues. V lost 3 bases and J lost 3; bases outside the gene matches: 18. The germline V gene has CDR1 SGHVS and CDR2 FNYEAQ. CDR3 sequence (DNA): TGTGCCAGCAGCTTGTTTACCACCGGGGGGGGATCCTCTTACACCGGGGAGCTGTTTTTT. It translates to CASSLFTTGGGSSYTGELFF.

The J gene is TRBJ2-7, the V gene TRBV6-2 or TRBV6-3; 15 bases line up with TRBD2. The CDR3 is 16 amino acids. Looked up from germline, CDR1 is MNHEY and CDR2 is SVGEGT. V lost 5 bases and J lost 2; bases outside the gene matches: 4. Here the CDR3 DNA reads TGTGCCAGCAGTCATTGGACTAGCGGGGGGGCCTACGAGCAGTACTTC. Protein: CASSHWTSGGAYEQYF.

The chain links TRBV5-1 to TRBJ1-3, with no clear D. Germline CDR1 SGHRS, CDR2 YFSETQ. The ends were cut back, 4 bases at V and 0 bases at J, with 11 bases in the middle. The CDR3 extends over 15 amino acids. The CDR3 sequence: CASSLDLVSGNTIYF. CDR3 sequence (DNA): TGCGCCAGCAGCCTCGATTTAGTCTCTGGAAACACCATATATTTT.

This chain connects TRBV29-1 to TRBJ2-3, with D tentatively TRBD1 or TRBD2 (5 bases each). V gave up 6 bases and J gave up 4 bases, with 17 bases separating them. This CDR3 has 14 amino acids. Germline CDR1 reads SQVTM; CDR2 reads ANQGSEA. The CDR3, as DNA: TGCAGCGTCGGGGACGGCCTTGGGGCAGATACGCAGTATTTT. Residues: CSVGDGLGADTQYF.

This clonotype was counted only a few times. V is TRBV6-5 and J is TRBJ1-1; D remains unclear. CDR1 is MNHEY and CDR2 is SVGAGI in the germline V gene. Trimming stripped 0 bases from V and 4 bases from J, with 9 bases between. This CDR3 is 14 amino acids long. CDR3 in amino acids: CASSYSNSVTEAFF. The CDR3 DNA reads TGTGCCAGCAGTTACTCCAACAGCGTCACTGAAGCTTTCTTT.

The chain has TRBV7-2 and TRBJ2-7, with 7 bases lining up with TRBD2. V trimming: 5 bases; J trimming: 3 bases; junction bases outside the gene matches: 7. Germline CDR1 reads SGHTA; CDR2 reads FQGNSA. The CDR3 totals 14 residues. The CDR3 DNA follows: TGTGCCAGCAGCCCGTCGGCGGGAGTCTACGAGCAGTACTTC. Translating it yields CASSPSAGVYEQYF.

The genes are TRBV4-2 and TRBJ2-7, with 9 positions matching TRBD2. Germline V CDR1 and CDR2: LGHNA, YNFKEQ. V gave up 0 bases and J gave up 2 bases; unmatched junction bases: 8. This CDR3 is built from 17 residues. CDR3 in DNA: TGTGCCAGCAGCCAAGATAGGAGACCTAGCGGGGCCTACGAGCAGTACTTC. Encoded protein: CASSQDRRPSGAYEQYF.

This clonotype appeared a few times. The rearrangement joins TRBV27 to TRBJ1-6; D is ambiguous. V lost 5 bases, J lost 5 bases, and 16 bases lay in between. CDR3 length: 16 residues. Germline V gene sequence: CDR1 MNHEY, CDR2 SMNVEV (reference sequence). Here the CDR3 reads CASSRLDQWNNSPLHF. In nucleotides, the CDR3 is TGTGCCAGCAGTCGCCTGGACCAATGGAATAATTCACCCCTCCACTTT.

The chain recombines TRBV12-3 or TRBV12-4 with TRBJ2-1; TRBD1 matches 7 bases. The CDR3 is made up of 14 amino acids. V trimming: 5 bases; J trimming: 7 bases; junction bases outside the gene matches: 8. CDR3 DNA sequence: TGTGCCAGCAGTCGACAAGGGGGCAATAATGAGCAGTTCTTC. Translation gives CASSRQGGNNEQFF.

This clonotype was detected only a few times. The chain recombines TRBV6-2 or TRBV6-3 with TRBJ1-5, with D hard to call. The CDR3 extends over 15 amino acids. V was trimmed by 6 bases and J by 2 bases, leaving 14 bases between them. Germline CDR1 and CDR2: MNHEY and SVGEGT. The CDR3 protein is CASSRRPDGNQPQHF. The DNA of the CDR3 is TGTGCCAGCAGCAGACGTCCGGATGGCAATCAGCCCCAGCATTTT.

The chain couples TRBV20-1 to TRBJ1-2, with a possible D match to TRBD1 (6 bases). Germline V gene data show CDR1 as DFQATT and CDR2 as SNEGSKA (reference sequence). The ends were cut back, 3 bases at V and 8 bases at J, with 25 bases in the middle. This CDR3 region has 16 residues. The DNA of the CDR3 is TGCAGTGCTAGTAGGGGGGGCAGGGGTGGTCCAGAGGGCTACACCTTC. This codes for CSASRGGRGGPEGYTF.

Written as DNA, the CDR3 is TGCAGTGCTAGGCCTAGCGGGGCCTACGAGCAGTACTTC. Translating it yields CSARPSGAYEQYF. This rearrangement joins TRBV20-1 to TRBJ2-7, with 9 nucleotides matching TRBD2. Trimming cost V 3 bases and J 2 bases; bases outside gene matches: 2. Germline values: CDR1 DFQATT, CDR2 SNEGSKA (reference sequence). There are 13 residues in the CDR3.

This clonotype was seen more than once but under ten times. In DNA form, the CDR3 reads TGTGCCATCGGTCAGCCGAGTTTGGAGACCCAGTACTTC. This translates into CAIGQPSLETQYF. The chain has TRBV10-3 and TRBJ2-5; the D is unclear. Germline V gene data show CDR1 as ENHRY and CDR2 as SYGVKD. Trimming shortened V by 8 bases and J by 5 bases, and 15 bases separated the two germline ends. The CDR3 loop spans 13 amino acids.

This clonotype was seen a handful of times. The V gene is TRBV4-2, the J gene TRBJ2-2; 11 nucleotides agree with TRBD1. Germline CDR1 and CDR2: LGHNA and YNFKEQ. V dropped 6 bases and J dropped 2; count of bases not matched to a gene: 2. The CDR3 is 15 amino acids. CDR3 DNA: TGTGCCAGCAGACGGACAGGGGGCAACACCGGGGAGCTGTTTTTT. It translates to CASRRTGGNTGELFF.

The chain has TRBV10-3 and TRBJ2-1, with D uncertain. CDR1 and CDR2 (germline): ENHRY, SYGVKD. The CDR3 sequence is 13 residues long. V was trimmed by 3 bases and J by 7 bases, leaving 10 bases between them. The CDR3 DNA is TGTGCCATCAGTGACGGTAGTCTAAATGAGCAGTTCTTC. Protein product: CAISDGSLNEQFF.

The chain recombines TRBV7-9 with TRBJ2-7; tentative D call: TRBD2 (5 bases). CDR1 SEHNR and CDR2 FQNEAQ come from the germline V gene (reference sequence). This CDR3 region has 13 residues. Trimming pared 1 base from V and 9 bases from J, leaving 13 bases between. CDR3 nucleotide sequence: TGTGCCAGCAGCTTAGGGTCCGGGGAAAGGCAGTACTTC. Protein sequence: CASSLGSGERQYF. Full variable domain (rest looked up from reference TRBV7-9 and TRBJ2-7): DTGVSQNPRHKITKRGQNVTFRCDPISEHNRLYWYRQTLGQGPEFLTYFQNEAQLEKSRLLSDRFSAERPKGSFSTLEIQRTEQGDSAMYLCASSLGSGERQYFGPGTRLTVT.

On this clonotype itself: The junction differs from germline at one of its ends, possibly a read error. The rearrangement links TRBV11-2 to TRBJ2-7; D unresolved. CDR3 size: 12 residues. Germline CDR1 reads SGHAT; CDR2 reads FQNNGV. The CDR3 loop reads CASSLVDYEQYF. The DNA for the CDR3 is TGCGCCAGCAGCTTGGTAGACTACGAGCAGTACTTC.

This clonotype showed up just a few times. The gene calls are TRBV6-2 or TRBV6-3 and TRBJ2-7; D is undetermined. Trimming cost V 0 bases and J 0 bases, with 9 bases left between them. Germline CDR1 reads MNHEY; CDR2 reads SVGEGT. This CDR3 is built from 15 residues. The CDR3 region has the DNA TGTGCCAGCAGTTACTCGTTACTGAGCTCCTACGAGCAGTACTTC. This gives the protein CASSYSLLSSYEQYF.

This clonotype was counted a few times. The V call is TRBV30, the J call TRBJ2-1, with 12 bases lining up with TRBD1. The length of the CDR3 is 15 residues. Germline-derived CDR1 and CDR2 are GTSNPN and SVGIG (reference sequence). V shed 5 bases, J shed 7 bases, and the junction held 9 bases outside the gene matches. CDR3 protein: CAWVLWGQGANEQFF. In DNA form, the CDR3 reads TGTGCCTGGGTCCTTTGGGGACAGGGGGCTAATGAGCAGTTCTTC.

This clonotype came up a few times. This chain joins TRBV5-1 and TRBJ1-6; a possible D gene is TRBD1 (5 bases). Germline V lookup: CDR1 SGHRS, CDR2 YFSETQ. CDR3 length: 16 amino acids. V was clipped by 0 bases and J by 7 bases, with 14 bases between them. The CDR3 DNA reads TGCGCCAGCAGCTTGGGCGGGGGGGTGCGAAATTCACCCCTCCACTTT. Its protein is CASSLGGGVRNSPLHF. The full variable domain, with the rest looked up from reference TRBV5-1 and TRBJ1-6, is KAGVTQTPRYLIKTRGQQVTLSCSPISGHRSVSWYQQTPGQGLQFLFEYFSETQRNKGNFPGRFSGRQFSNSRSEMNVSTLELGDSALYLCASSLGGGVRNSPLHFGNGTRLTVT.

The CDR3 bases are TGTGCCAGCAGAACGACAGGCACAGATACGCAGTATTTT. Encoded protein: CASRTTGTDTQYF. The chain links TRBV7-9 to TRBJ2-3, with D possibly TRBD1 on 5 matching bases. The CDR3 is 13 residues long. V was pared by 6 bases and J by 1 base, with 8 bases between. Germline CDR1 reads SEHNR; CDR2 reads FQNEAQ (reference sequence).

The rearrangement joins TRBV6-1 to TRBJ1-5; no clear D. Between the trimmed V and J ends, which lost 5 bases and 5 bases, there was a span of 13 bases. The CDR3 consists of 14 residues. Germline values: CDR1 MNHNS, CDR2 SASEGT. CDR3 loop: CASSILTSYQPQHF. The CDR3 nucleotides read TGTGCCAGCAGTATTCTGACGTCCTATCAGCCCCAGCATTTT.

The V gene is TRBV30, the J gene TRBJ2-7; D gene ambiguous. Germline loops: CDR1 GTSNPN, CDR2 SVGIG (reference sequence). The germline V and J ends were trimmed by 0 bases and 2 bases, with 11 bases remaining between them. This CDR3 has 14 amino acids. The CDR3 bases are TGTGCCTGGAGTGTACAATCAGACACCTACGAGCAGTACTTC. Translated, it gives CAWSVQSDTYEQYF.

V usage is TRBV5-1 and J usage is TRBJ1-5; 7 bases map to TRBD1. The CDR3 spans 15 residues. Germline values: CDR1 SGHRS, CDR2 YFSETQ. V lost 5 bases and J lost 4; bases outside the gene matches: 9. The CDR3 sequence is CASRPTGQPNQPQHF. For the CDR3, the DNA is TGCGCCAGCAGACCGACGGGACAGCCTAATCAGCCCCAGCATTTT.